The 9 T cell receptor beta chains below all came from one sample that was sequenced in a study of T cells after yellow fever vaccination. TCRdb re-called the 5' RACE reads with MiXCR, one entry per CDR3 protein. The sample lists 300,000 to 350,000 distinct CDR3 sequences, about 10% occurring once. Here the sequenced sample was CD4+ T cells sorted from PBMCs, taken 45 days after the yellow fever booster vaccination. Receptors originate from a man aged 18 to 30 who received the YFV17D yellow fever vaccine.

The genes are TRBV6-6 and TRBJ1-6; a weak D match, TRBD1 (5 bases). The CDR3 is made up of 12 amino acids. Germline CDR1 MNHNY, CDR2 SVGAGI (reference sequence). V shed 7 bases and J shed 10 bases, with 11 bases lying between them. CDR3 DNA: TGTGCCAGCACGGGGGAGGGCTCACCCCTCCACTTT. It yields the protein CASTGEGSPLHF.

A few counts support this clonotype. V usage is TRBV7-2 and J usage is TRBJ1-2, with a possible D match to TRBD1 (5 bases). CDR1 is SGHTA, CDR2 FQGNSA, per germline. The CDR3 has 17 amino acids. Trimming removed 5 bases at V and 1 base at J, with 20 bases between. In DNA form, the CDR3 reads TGTGCCAGCAGCGGCGTTAGGCTGGGGGGATTTAACTATGGCTACACCTTC. Protein sequence: CASSGVRLGGFNYGYTF.

The J gene is TRBJ1-2, the V gene TRBV20-1; 9 bases are shared with TRBD1. The trim removed 6 bases at V and 4 bases at J, leaving 12 bases unmatched. The CDR3 consists of 15 residues. Germline CDR1 and CDR2: DFQATT and SNEGSKA (reference sequence). CDR3 amino acids: CSAGDGQGSTYGYTF. In nucleotides, the CDR3 is TGCAGTGCCGGAGACGGACAGGGGTCTACCTATGGCTACACCTTC.

This clonotype was recorded a few times. The V gene is TRBV20-1, the J gene TRBJ2-4, with D uncertain. V was clipped by 3 bases and J by 8 bases, with 8 bases between them. Germline V gene data show CDR1 as DFQATT and CDR2 as SNEGSKA (reference sequence). There are 11 residues in the CDR3. CDR3 DNA sequence: TGCAGTGCTAGGATATCAGACATTCAGTACTTC. It specifies CSARISDIQYF.

The rearrangement uses TRBV9 and TRBJ2-6; D perhaps matches TRBD2 (6 bases). There are 17 residues in the CDR3. CDR1 is SGDLS and CDR2 is YYNGEE in the germline V gene. With 0 bases removed from V and 1 base from J, the gap between germline ends came to 11 bases. The CDR3 region is CASSVASRGSGANVLTF. The DNA of the CDR3 is TGTGCCAGCAGCGTAGCCTCTCGGGGGTCTGGGGCCAACGTCCTGACTTTC.

The CDR3 DNA follows: TGTGCCAGCCGAGGACTTCCAGGAAGCGGCGGGGAGACCCAGTACTTC. It codes for CASRGLPGSGGETQYF. This chain joins TRBV6-1 and TRBJ2-5; D may be TRBD2 (5 bases). Germline loops: CDR1 MNHNS, CDR2 SASEGT. This CDR3 is 16 amino acids long. V lost 8 bases and J 5 bases, leaving 24 bases between the germline ends.

This clonotype was found a few times. The chain combines TRBV2 with TRBJ2-1, with 11 positions matching TRBD2. V lost 7 bases to trimming and J lost 2 bases; unmatched junction nucleotides: 1. The CDR3 extends over 14 amino acids. Germline lookup yields CDR1 SNHLY and CDR2 FYNNEI. CDR3: CASNSGGAYNEQFF. For the CDR3, the DNA is TGTGCCAGCAATAGCGGGGGGGCCTACAATGAGCAGTTCTTC.

The chain combines TRBV4-1 with TRBJ2-5; a possible D gene is TRBD1 (6 bases). Trimming removed 1 base at V and 3 bases at J, with 18 bases between. Germline V gene data show CDR1 as MGHRA and CDR2 as YSYEKL. This CDR3 contains 17 residues. CDR3 nucleotide sequence: TGCGCCAGCAGCCAAGCGTCAAGGGGGACGGGGAAAGAGACCCAGTACTTC. It yields the protein CASSQASRGTGKETQYF.

V gene TRBV7-8 combines with J gene TRBJ2-3; possible D gene TRBD2, 6 bases. Germline V gives CDR1 SGHVS, CDR2 FQNEAQ. V was cut by 5 bases and J by 2 bases, with 20 bases left in between. The length of the CDR3 is 17 residues. The CDR3 nucleotides are TGTGCCAGCAGCCCGCCTTCGCGGGGCCCTCTCACAGATACGCAGTATTTT. This gives the protein CASSPPSRGPLTDTQYF.